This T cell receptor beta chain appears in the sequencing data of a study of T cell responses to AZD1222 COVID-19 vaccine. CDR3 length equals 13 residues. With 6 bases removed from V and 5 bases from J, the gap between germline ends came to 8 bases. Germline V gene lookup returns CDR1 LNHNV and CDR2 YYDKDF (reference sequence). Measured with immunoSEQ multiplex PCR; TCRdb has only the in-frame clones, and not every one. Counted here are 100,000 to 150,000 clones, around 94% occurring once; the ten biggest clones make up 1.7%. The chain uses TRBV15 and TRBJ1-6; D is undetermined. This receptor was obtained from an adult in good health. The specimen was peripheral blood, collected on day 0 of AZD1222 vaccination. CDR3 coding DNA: TGTGCCACCAGGGCGGTCAATAATTCACCCCTCCACTTT. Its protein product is CATRAVNNSPLHF. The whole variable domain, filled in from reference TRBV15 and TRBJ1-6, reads DAMVIQNPRYQVTQFGKPVTLSCSQTLNHNVMYWYQQKSSQAPKLLFHYYDKDFNNEADTPDNFQSRRPNTSFCFLDIRSPGLGDTAMYLCATRAVNNSPLHFGNGTRLTVT.